The text below deals with one T cell receptor (beta chain). This specimen comes from a study of blood T cell repertoires in COVID-19. Germline CDR1 reads MRHNA; CDR2 reads SNTAGT. V was pared by 7 bases and J by 3 bases, with 21 bases between. This CDR3 region has 16 residues. Repertoires were generated with immunoSEQ multiplex PCR, while TCRdb's copy carries only in-frame clones and drops some. The sample holds 300,000 to 350,000 clones, 87% seen once. J is TRBJ1-1 and V is TRBV6-4, with a weak D call TRBD1 (5 bases). The receptor was derived from a woman younger than 35 who had recovered from COVID-19. Sequenced: PBMCs or T cells enriched from blood (not recorded which). This CDR3 reads CASIRQVEGWHTEAFF. CDR3 bases: TGTGCCAGCATCAGGCAGGTGGAGGGGTGGCACACTGAAGCTTTCTTT.